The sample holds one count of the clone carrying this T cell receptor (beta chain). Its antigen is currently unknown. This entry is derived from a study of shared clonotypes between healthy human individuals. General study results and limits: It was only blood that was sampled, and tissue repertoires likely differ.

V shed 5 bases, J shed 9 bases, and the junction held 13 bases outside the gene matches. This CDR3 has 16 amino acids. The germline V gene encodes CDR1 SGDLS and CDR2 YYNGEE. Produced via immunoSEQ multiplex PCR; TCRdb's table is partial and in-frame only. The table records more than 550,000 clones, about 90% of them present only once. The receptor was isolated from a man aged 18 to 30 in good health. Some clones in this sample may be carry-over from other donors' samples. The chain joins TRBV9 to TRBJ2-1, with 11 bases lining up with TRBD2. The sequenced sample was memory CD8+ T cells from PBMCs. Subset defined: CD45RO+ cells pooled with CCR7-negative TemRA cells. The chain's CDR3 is CASSAWRLAGLGEQFF. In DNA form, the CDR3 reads TGTGCCAGCAGTGCCTGGAGACTAGCGGGGCTAGGTGAGCAGTTCTTC.